The 14 T cell receptor beta chains listed next were all sequenced from one sample in a study of regulatory T cells in long-lasting Graves disease. Time point denoted: newly diagnosed GD, antithyroid drugs for less than 3 months. Extracted PBMC RNA gave rise to the TCR library. Investigators prepared the TCR beta libraries by applying iRepertoire HTBI primers and Arm-PCR of CDR3 regions. TCRdb re-analysed the multiplex PCR reads in MiXCR, keeping a single row per CDR3 protein. The sample records 450,000 to 500,000 distinct CDR3 sequences, around 15% being singletons. The data were also submitted as part of a second study, on T cells in Graves' hyperthyroidism and ophthalmopathy.

Sequencing used peripheral blood mononuclear cells (PBMCs), obtained at new diagnosis, from a patient treated with antithyroid drugs. All receptors come from a man aged 40-49 years with Graves disease.

In its sample, this clonotype was seen a few times. The chain employs TRBV7-2 and TRBJ2-2; D might be TRBD1 (6 bases). CDR1 SGHTA and CDR2 FQGNSA come from the germline V gene. Trimming pared 5 bases from V and 5 bases from J, leaving 21 bases between. The CDR3 contains 17 residues. The DNA for the CDR3 is TGTGCCAGCAGCGGGTATGACCGGCAGGGGCAGACCGGGGAGCTGTTTTTT. This sequence encodes CASSGYDRQGQTGELFF.

This sequence joins TRBV20-1 and TRBJ1-2; 7 nucleotides agree with TRBD1. The CDR3 runs 8 residues. Germline V gene data show CDR1 as DFQATT and CDR2 as SNEGSKA (reference sequence). The CDR3 protein is CSLDRPTF. The CDR3 nucleotides read TGCAGCTTGGACAGGCCCACCTTC.

This clonotype was counted only a few times. The chain combines TRBV6-2 or TRBV6-3 with TRBJ1-6, with D perhaps matching TRBD1 (6 bases). Trimming stripped 4 bases from V and 10 bases from J, with 17 bases between. This CDR3 region has 15 residues. Per germline, CDR1 MNHEY and CDR2 SVGEGT. CDR3 in amino acids: CASSWGGAEGSPLHF. The DNA for the CDR3 is TGTGCCAGCAGTTGGGGGGGCGCCGAGGGATCACCCCTCCACTTT.

The chain couples TRBV6-5 to TRBJ2-2; D gene unclear. Per germline, CDR1 MNHEY and CDR2 SVGAGI. V gave up 2 bases and J gave up 6 bases, with 4 bases separating them. The CDR3 is made up of 12 amino acids. The CDR3 DNA follows: TGTGCCAGCAGTTACAGGCCCGGGGAGCTGTTTTTT. Residues: CASSYRPGELFF.

This clonotype was seen at least ten times. The chain is built from TRBV2 and TRBJ2-2, with 10 nucleotides matching TRBD2. The CDR3 totals 16 residues. Germline trimming cut 2 bases from V and 4 bases from J; bases unmatched to any gene: 4. CDR1 is SNHLY and CDR2 is FYNNEI in the germline V gene. This chain's CDR3 is CASSEPSGSLTGELFF. The CDR3 coding sequence is TGTGCCAGCAGTGAACCTAGCGGGAGCCTCACCGGGGAGCTGTTTTTT.

This clonotype was seen many times. The chain employs TRBV13 and TRBJ1-1; no definite D call. Germline V CDR1 and CDR2: PRHDT, FYEKMQ (reference sequence). The CDR3 runs 15 residues. The germline V and J ends were trimmed by 6 bases and 0 bases, with 14 bases remaining between them. CDR3 bases: TGTGCCAGCAGAAGGGATCCGCCTATGAACACTGAAGCTTTCTTT. Protein sequence: CASRRDPPMNTEAFF.

This clonotype was seen repeatedly, ten times or more. This sequence joins TRBV28 and TRBJ2-7; D call uncertain. Trimming stripped 7 bases from V and 8 bases from J, with 18 bases between. Germline-derived CDR1 and CDR2 are MDHEN and SYDVKM. The CDR3 is made up of 13 amino acids. The CDR3 bases are TGTGCCAGCAACGGTAGAAGACGTCCAAAGCAGTACTTC. It encodes CASNGRRRPKQYF.

The sample holds a few counts of this clonotype. The rearrangement uses TRBV12-5 and TRBJ2-7, with D possibly TRBD2 on 5 matching bases. The CDR3 loop spans 13 amino acids. Germline CDR1 LGHNT, CDR2 FRNRAP. The V end was cut by 1 base, the J end by 6 bases, with 10 bases between. The CDR3 sequence is CASGLDVGSEQYF. The CDR3 coding sequence is TGTGCTAGTGGTTTGGACGTAGGGAGCGAGCAGTACTTC. Using reference TRBV12-5 and TRBJ2-7 for the parts outside the CDR3, the full variable domain is DARVTQTPRHKVTEMGQEVTMRCQPILGHNTVFWYRQTMMQGLELLAYFRNRAPLDDSGMPKDRFSAEMPDATLATLKIQPSEPRDSAVYFCASGLDVGSEQYFGPGTRLTVT.

V is TRBV5-1 and J is TRBJ1-2; 9 nucleotides line up with TRBD1. This CDR3 region has 15 residues. Germline CDR1 is SGHRS and CDR2 is YFSETQ. V gave up 4 bases and J gave up 6 bases; unmatched junction bases: 10. For the CDR3, the DNA is TGCGCCAGCAGCCTCAGACAGGGGGAGATGGATGGCTACACCTTC. This encodes CASSLRQGEMDGYTF.

The chain is built from TRBV27 and TRBJ2-1, with 8 bases that match TRBD2. CDR3 length: 16 residues. Per germline, CDR1 MNHEY and CDR2 SMNVEV (reference sequence). The trim removed 4 bases at V and 2 bases at J, leaving 7 bases unmatched. Here the CDR3 reads CASSSLAGRTYNEQFF. DNA of the CDR3: TGTGCCAGCAGTTCCCTAGCGGGCCGGACCTACAATGAGCAGTTCTTC.

The V gene is TRBV20-1, the J gene TRBJ1-1, with a tentative D call TRBD1 (5 bases). The CDR3 is made up of 13 amino acids. In germline, CDR1 is DFQATT, CDR2 SNEGSKA (reference sequence). Here the CDR3 DNA reads TGCAGGGGGCCCCCGGCATTGAACACTGAAGCTTTCTTT. This gives the protein CRGPPALNTEAFF.

With regard to this clonotype: A read error may be the cause here, since a much bigger clone is one base away. V is TRBV20-1 and J is TRBJ2-1, with 8 nucleotides matching TRBD2. This CDR3 has 15 amino acids. Trimming took 3 bases from V and 8 from J; bases not matched to a gene: 12. Germline CDR1 DFQATT, CDR2 SNEGSKA (reference sequence). The DNA of the CDR3 is TGCAGTGCTAGCAGCGGGAGTTTAGGGAGCGATGAGCAGTTCTTC. Amino acid sequence: CSASSGSLGSDEQFF.

This clonotype was picked up a small number of times. This sequence may be a read error, since a much larger clone differs from it by one base. The chain is built from TRBV2 and TRBJ2-3, with D perhaps TRBD1 (6 bases). The J call may be incorrect, as the DNA end agrees better with TRBJ2-7. The CDR3 contains 15 residues. Germline-derived CDR1 and CDR2 are SNHLY and FYNNEI. The CDR3 reads CASRLTTIRGNEQYF. The CDR3 DNA is TGTGCCAGCAGACTCACCACTATCAGGGGCAATGAGCAGTACTTC.

About this clonotype itself: At one of its ends the junction is not consistent with the germline gene, which may arise from a read error. The J gene is TRBJ2-3, the V gene TRBV28; D remains unclear. Germline loops: CDR1 MDHEN, CDR2 SYDVKM. This CDR3 is 14 amino acids long. The CDR3 here is CASSLPQNTDTLYF. The CDR3 nucleotides are TGTGCCAGCAGCCTTCCCCAGAACACAGATACGCTGTATTTT.